This entry features one T cell receptor beta chain sequence. The antigen remains undetermined. The same CDR3 can be traced to other DNA sequences in this sample. Here immunoSEQ multiplex PCR was the method, and the copy in TCRdb shows in-frame clones only, minus some. Of more than 300,000 clones listed, 85% to 90% are singletons. The treatment here: 15 to 20 received Ad26.COV2.S at low or high dose, single or two shots; 5 received placebo; per-sample allocation not given. Specimens were obtained on day 63 following the first vaccine or placebo injection. V gave up 5 bases and J gave up 3 bases; unmatched junction bases: 4. The CDR3 contains 13 residues. Looked up from germline, CDR1 is MNHEY and CDR2 is SMNVEV (reference sequence). The data were taken from a study of Ad26.COV2.S vaccination and SARS-CoV-2 variants. Findings and limits, study-wide: TCR breadth and depth estimates may have understated total T cell responses. The authors reported substantial breadth in spike-specific CD8+ and CD4+ T cell responses after vaccination.

The specimen comprised peripheral blood, sampled in a trial of Ad26.COV2.S vaccine versus placebo. This chain connects TRBV27 to TRBJ2-7; TRBD2 agrees at 7 bases. This TCR was recovered from a person aged 18 to 65 who received the Ad26.COV2.S COVID-19 vaccine or a placebo. Here the CDR3 reads CASSRGGGYEQYF. The CDR3 bases are TGTGCCAGCAGTCGAGGCGGGGGCTACGAGCAGTACTTC.